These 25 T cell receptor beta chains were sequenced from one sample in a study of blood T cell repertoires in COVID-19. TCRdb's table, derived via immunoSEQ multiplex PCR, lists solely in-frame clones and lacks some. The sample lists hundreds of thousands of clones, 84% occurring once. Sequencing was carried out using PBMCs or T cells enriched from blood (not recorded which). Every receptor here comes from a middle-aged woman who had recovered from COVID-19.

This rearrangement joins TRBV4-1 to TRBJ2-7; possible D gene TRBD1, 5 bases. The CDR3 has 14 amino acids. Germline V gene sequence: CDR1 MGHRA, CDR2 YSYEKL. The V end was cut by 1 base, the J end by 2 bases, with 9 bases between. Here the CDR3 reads CASSQVGQPYEQYF. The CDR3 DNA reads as TGCGCCAGCAGCCAAGTGGGGCAGCCCTACGAGCAGTACTTC.

The CDR3 DNA reads TGTGCCAGCAGCGTAGGTCCCGGTAGCGGGAGCGGCAATGAGCAGTTCTTC. Translated, it gives CASSVGPGSGSGNEQFF. This chain links TRBV9 with TRBJ2-1, with 9 nucleotides matching TRBD2. V trimming: 0 bases; J trimming: 6 bases; junction bases outside the gene matches: 10. The germline gives CDR1 SGDLS, CDR2 YYNGEE. CDR3 size: 17 residues.

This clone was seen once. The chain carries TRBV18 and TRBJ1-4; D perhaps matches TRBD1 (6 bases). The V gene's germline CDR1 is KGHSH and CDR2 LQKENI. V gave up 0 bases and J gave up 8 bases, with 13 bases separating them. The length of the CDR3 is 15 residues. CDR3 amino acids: CASSPPAGAYEKLFF. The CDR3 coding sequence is TGTGCCAGCTCACCACCGGCGGGGGCCTACGAAAAACTGTTTTTT.

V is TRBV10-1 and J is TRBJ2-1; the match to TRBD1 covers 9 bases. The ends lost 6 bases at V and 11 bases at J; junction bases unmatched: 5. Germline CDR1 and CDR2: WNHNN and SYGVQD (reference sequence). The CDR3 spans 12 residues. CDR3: CASRGTGPKQFF. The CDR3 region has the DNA TGCGCCAGCAGGGGGACAGGGCCCAAGCAGTTCTTC.

CDR3: CASSLATGRETQYF. The CDR3 DNA follows: TGTGCCAGCAGCTTAGCTACAGGAAGGGAGACCCAGTACTTC. The chain links TRBV7-9 to TRBJ2-5, with D maybe TRBD1 (5 bases). Trimming removed 0 bases from V and 5 bases from J, with 10 bases in between. Germline V gene lookup returns CDR1 SEHNR and CDR2 FQNEAQ (reference sequence). The CDR3 contains 14 residues.

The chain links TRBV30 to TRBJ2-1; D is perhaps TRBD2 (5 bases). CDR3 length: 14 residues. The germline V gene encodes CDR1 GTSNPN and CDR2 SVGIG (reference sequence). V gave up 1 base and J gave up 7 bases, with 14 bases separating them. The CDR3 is CAWSAKTKQNEQFF. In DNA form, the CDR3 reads TGTGCCTGGAGTGCGAAGACTAAGCAAAATGAGCAGTTCTTC.

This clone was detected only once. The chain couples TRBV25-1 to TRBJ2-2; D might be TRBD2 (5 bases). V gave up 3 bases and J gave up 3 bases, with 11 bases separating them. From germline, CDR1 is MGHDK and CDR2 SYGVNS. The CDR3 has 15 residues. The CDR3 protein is CASSEAMDYTGELFF. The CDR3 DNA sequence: TGTGCCAGCAGTGAGGCTATGGACTACACCGGGGAGCTGTTTTTT.

The CDR3 protein is CASSYRLAGRYEQFF. CDR3 DNA: TGTGCCAGCAGTTACCGGTTAGCGGGACGCTACGAGCAGTTCTTC. This chain links TRBV6-2 or TRBV6-3 with TRBJ2-1, with 8 bases that match TRBD2. The CDR3 runs to 15 residues. Germline values: CDR1 MNHEY, CDR2 SVGEGT. The ends lost 2 bases at V and 10 bases at J; junction bases unmatched: 10.

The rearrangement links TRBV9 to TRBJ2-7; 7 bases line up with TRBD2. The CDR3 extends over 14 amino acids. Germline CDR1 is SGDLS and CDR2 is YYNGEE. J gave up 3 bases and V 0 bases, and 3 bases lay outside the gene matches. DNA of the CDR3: TGTGCCAGCAGCGTAGAAGGGACTAACTACGAGCAGTACTTC. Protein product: CASSVEGTNYEQYF.

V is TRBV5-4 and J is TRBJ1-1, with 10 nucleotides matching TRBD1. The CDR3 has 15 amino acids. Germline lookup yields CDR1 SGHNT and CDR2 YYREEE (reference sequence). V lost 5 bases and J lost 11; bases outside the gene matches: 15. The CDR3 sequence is CASRVTGTGASSAFF. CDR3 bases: TGTGCCAGCAGGGTCACCGGGACAGGGGCCTCCAGTGCTTTCTTT.

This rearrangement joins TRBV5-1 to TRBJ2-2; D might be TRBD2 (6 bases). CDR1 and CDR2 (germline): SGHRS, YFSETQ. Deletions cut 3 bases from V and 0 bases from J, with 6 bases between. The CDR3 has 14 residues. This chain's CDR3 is CASSWGANTGELFF. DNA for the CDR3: TGCGCCAGCAGCTGGGGGGCGAACACCGGGGAGCTGTTTTTT.

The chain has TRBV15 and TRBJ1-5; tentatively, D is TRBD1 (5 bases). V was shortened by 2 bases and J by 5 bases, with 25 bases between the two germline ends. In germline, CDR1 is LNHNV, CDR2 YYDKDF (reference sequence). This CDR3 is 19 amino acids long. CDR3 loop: CATSRTPGGFSKVHQPQHF. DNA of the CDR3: TGTGCCACCAGCAGAACACCGGGGGGGTTTTCTAAGGTCCATCAGCCCCAGCATTTT.

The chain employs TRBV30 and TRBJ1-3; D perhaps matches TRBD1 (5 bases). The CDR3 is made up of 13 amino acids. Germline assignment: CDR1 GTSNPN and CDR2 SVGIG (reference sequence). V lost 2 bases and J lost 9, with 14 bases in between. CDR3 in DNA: TGTGCCTGGAGTCCGATATTCGACAGCACCATATATTTT. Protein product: CAWSPIFDSTIYF.

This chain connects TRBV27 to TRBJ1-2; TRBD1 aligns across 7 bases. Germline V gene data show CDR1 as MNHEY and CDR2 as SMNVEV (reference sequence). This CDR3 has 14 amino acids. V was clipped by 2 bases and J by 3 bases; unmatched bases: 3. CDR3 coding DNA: TGTGCCAGCAGTTTAATACAGGGGCACTATGGCTACACCTTC. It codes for CASSLIQGHYGYTF.

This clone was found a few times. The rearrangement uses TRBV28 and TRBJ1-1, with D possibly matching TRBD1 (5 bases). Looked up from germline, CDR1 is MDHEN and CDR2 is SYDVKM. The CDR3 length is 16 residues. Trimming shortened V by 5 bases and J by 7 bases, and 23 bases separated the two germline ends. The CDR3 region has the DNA TGTGCCAGCAGTCCCCCGACTGGGGGGAAAAAGGGTGAAGCTTTCTTT. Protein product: CASSPPTGGKKGEAFF.

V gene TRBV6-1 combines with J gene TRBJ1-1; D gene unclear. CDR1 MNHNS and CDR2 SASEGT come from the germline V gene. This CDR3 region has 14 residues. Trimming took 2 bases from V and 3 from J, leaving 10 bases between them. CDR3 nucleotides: TGTGCCAGCAGTGAATTTACGGTGTACACTGAAGCTTTCTTT. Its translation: CASSEFTVYTEAFF.

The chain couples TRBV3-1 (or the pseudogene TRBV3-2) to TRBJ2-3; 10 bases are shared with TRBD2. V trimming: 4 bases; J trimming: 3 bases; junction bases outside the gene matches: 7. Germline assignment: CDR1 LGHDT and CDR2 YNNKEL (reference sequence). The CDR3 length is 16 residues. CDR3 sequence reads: CASSPQLAGATDTQYF. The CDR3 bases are TGTGCCAGCAGCCCCCAGCTAGCGGGAGCGACAGATACGCAGTATTTT.

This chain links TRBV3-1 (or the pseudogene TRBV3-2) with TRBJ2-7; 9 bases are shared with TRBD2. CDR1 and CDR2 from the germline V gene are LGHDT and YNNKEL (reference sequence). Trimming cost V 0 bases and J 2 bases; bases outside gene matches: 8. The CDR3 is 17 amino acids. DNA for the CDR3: TGTGCCAGCAGCCAAGATCCACGGGCGGGAGGGGCCTACGAGCAGTACTTC. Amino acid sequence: CASSQDPRAGGAYEQYF.

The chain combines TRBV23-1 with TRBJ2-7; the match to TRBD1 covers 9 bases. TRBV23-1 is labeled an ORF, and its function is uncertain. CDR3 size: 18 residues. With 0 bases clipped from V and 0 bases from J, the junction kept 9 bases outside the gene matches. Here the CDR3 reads CASSQSVNPDRGSYEQYV. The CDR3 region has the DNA TGCGCCAGCAGTCAATCGGTTAACCCGGACAGGGGCTCCTACGAGCAGTACGTC.

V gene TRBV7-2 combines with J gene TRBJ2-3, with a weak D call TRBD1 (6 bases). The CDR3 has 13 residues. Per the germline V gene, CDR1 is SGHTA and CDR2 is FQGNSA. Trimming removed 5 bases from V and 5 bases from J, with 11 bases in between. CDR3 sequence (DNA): TGTGCCAGCAGCCAGGGGCCAGGAGATACGCAGTATTTT. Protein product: CASSQGPGDTQYF.

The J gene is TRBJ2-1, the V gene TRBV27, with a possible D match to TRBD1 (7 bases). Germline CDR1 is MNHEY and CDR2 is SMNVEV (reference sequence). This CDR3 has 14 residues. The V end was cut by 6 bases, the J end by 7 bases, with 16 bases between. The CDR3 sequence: CASSGGGPPNEQFF. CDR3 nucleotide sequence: TGTGCCAGCAGCGGAGGGGGCCCCCCGAATGAGCAGTTCTTC.

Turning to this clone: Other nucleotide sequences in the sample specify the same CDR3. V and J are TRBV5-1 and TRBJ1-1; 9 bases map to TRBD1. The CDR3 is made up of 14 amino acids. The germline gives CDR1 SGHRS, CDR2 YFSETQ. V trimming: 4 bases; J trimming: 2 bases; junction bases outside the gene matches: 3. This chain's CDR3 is CASSLTGGNTEAFF. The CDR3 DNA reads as TGCGCCAGCAGCCTGACAGGGGGAAACACTGAAGCTTTCTTT.

CDR3 in amino acids: CASRQARTEAFF. The CDR3 region has the DNA TGTGCCAGCAGACAGGCGCGGACTGAAGCTTTCTTT. J is TRBJ1-1 and V is TRBV7-3; a possible D gene is TRBD1 (5 bases). Germline V lookup: CDR1 SGHTA, CDR2 FQGTGA. The CDR3 length is 12 residues. Deletions cut 6 bases from V and 5 bases from J, with 10 bases between. The entire variable domain, with the rest obtained from reference TRBV7-3 and TRBJ1-1, is as follows: GAGVSQTPSNKVTEKGKYVELRCDPISGHTALYWYRQSLGQGPEFLIYFQGTGAADDSGLPNDRFFAVRPEGSVSTLKIQRTERGDSAVYLCASRQARTEAFFGQGTRLTVV.

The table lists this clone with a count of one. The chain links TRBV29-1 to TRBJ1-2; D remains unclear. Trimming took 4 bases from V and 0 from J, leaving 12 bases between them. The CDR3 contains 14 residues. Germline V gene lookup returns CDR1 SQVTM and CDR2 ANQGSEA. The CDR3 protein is CSVGSQYTNYGYTF. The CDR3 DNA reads TGCAGCGTTGGTTCACAGTATACTAACTATGGCTACACCTTC.

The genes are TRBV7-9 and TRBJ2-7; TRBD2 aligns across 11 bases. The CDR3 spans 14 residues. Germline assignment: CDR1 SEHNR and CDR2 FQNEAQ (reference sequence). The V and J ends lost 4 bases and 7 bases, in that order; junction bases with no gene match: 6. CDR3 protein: CASSSTSGMGEQYF. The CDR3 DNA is TGTGCCAGCAGCTCGACTAGCGGGATGGGGGAGCAGTACTTC. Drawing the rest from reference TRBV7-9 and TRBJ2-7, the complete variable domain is DTGVSQNPRHKITKRGQNVTFRCDPISEHNRLYWYRQTLGQGPEFLTYFQNEAQLEKSRLLSDRFSAERPKGSFSTLEIQRTEQGDSAMYLCASSSTSGMGEQYFGPGTRLTVT.